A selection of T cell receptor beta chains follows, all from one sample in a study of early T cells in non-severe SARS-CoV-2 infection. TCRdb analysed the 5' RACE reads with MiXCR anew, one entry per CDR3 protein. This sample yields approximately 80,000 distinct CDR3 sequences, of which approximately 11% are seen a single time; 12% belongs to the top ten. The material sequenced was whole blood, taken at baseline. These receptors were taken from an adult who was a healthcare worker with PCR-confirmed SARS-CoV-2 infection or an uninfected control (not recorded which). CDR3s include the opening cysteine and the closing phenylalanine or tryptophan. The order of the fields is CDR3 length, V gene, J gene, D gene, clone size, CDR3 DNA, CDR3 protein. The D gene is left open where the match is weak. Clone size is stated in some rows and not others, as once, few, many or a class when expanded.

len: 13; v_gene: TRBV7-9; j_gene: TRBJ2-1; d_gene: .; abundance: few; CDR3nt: TGTGCCGGACTAAGTAGCTCCTACAATGAGCAGTTCTTC; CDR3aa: CAGLSSSYNEQFF
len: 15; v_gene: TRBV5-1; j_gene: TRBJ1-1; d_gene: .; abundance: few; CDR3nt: TGCGCCAGCAGCTTGGATGGGGTTTTGAACACTGAAGCTTTCTTT; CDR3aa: CASSLDGVLNTEAFF
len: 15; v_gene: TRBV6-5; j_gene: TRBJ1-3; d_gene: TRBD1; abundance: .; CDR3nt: TGTGCCAGCAGCAGAGGGGGCGATGGTGGAAACACCATATATTTT; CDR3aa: CASSRGGDGGNTIYF
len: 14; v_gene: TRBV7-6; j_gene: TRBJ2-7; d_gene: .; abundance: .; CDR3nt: TGTGCCAGCAGCTTAAGTGGGTCGTTGGAAGAGCAGTACTTC; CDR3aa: CASSLSGSLEEQYF
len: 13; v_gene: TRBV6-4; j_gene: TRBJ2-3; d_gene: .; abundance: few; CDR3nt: TGTGCCAGCAGTGCGTCTAGCACAGATACGCAGTATTTT; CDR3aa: CASSASSTDTQYF
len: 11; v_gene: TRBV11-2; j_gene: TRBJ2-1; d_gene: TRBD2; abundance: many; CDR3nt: TGTGCCAGCAGCCTAGGACTAGCAACCTTCTTC; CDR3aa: CASSLGLATFF
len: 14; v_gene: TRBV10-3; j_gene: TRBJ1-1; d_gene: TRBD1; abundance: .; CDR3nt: TGTGCCATCAGTACGGGACAGAAGAACACTGAAGCTTTCTTT; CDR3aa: CAISTGQKNTEAFF
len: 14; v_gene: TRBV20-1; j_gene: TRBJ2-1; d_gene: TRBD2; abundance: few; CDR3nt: TGCAGTGCTCAACTAGCGGGGGGGCACAATGAGCAGTTCTTC; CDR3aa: CSAQLAGGHNEQFF
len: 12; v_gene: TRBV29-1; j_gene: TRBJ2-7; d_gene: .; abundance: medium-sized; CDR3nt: TGCAGCGTCGGAGACGGACCCTACGAGCAGTACTTC; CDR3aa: CSVGDGPYEQYF
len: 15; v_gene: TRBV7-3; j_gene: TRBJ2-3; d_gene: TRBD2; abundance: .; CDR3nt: TGTGCCAGCAGCTTATCGACTAGCGGGGATCATACGCAGTATTTT; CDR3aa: CASSLSTSGDHTQYF
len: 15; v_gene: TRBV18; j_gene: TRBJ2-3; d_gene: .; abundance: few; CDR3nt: TGTGCCAGCTCACGCCCCTGGAGCGCCCCCGATACGCAGTATTTT; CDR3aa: CASSRPWSAPDTQYF
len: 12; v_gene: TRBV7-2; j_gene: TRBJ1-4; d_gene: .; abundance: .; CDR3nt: TGTGCCAGCAGCTTTCAGGCCGAAAAACTGTTTTTT; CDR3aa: CASSFQAEKLFF
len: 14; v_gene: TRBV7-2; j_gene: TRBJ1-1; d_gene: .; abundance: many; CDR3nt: TGTGCCAGCAGCTTCCGGTCGGCGAACACTGAAGCTTTCTTT; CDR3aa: CASSFRSANTEAFF
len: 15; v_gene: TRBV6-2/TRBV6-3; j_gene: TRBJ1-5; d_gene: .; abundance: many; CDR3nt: TGTGCCAGCAGTTTTTCGGGGGACGGCAATCAGCCCCAGCATTTT; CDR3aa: CASSFSGDGNQPQHF
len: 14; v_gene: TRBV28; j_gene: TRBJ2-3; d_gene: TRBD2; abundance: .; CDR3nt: TGTGCCAGCAGTGCTAGCGGGGGGGTAGATACGCAGTATTTT; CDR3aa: CASSASGGVDTQYF
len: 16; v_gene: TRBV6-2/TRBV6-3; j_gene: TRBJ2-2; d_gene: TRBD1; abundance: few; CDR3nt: TGTGCCAGCAGAGTAGCCGGGACAGCGAACACCGGGGAGCTGTTTTTT; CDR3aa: CASRVAGTANTGELFF
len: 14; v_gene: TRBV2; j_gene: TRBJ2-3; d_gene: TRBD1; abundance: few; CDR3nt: TGTGCCAGCCTTGGCAGGGGGCATACAGATACGCAGTATTTT; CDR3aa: CASLGRGHTDTQYF
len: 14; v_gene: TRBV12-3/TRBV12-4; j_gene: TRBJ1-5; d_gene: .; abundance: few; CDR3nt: TGTGCCAGCAGTTTCTCAGGAAGCAATCAGCCCCAGCATTTT; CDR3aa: CASSFSGSNQPQHF
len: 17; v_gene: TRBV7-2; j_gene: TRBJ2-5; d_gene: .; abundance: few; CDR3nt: TGTGCCAGCAGCTTTGAACCGGGACCGTCGTCGAGGGGGACCCAGTACTTC; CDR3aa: CASSFEPGPSSRGTQYF
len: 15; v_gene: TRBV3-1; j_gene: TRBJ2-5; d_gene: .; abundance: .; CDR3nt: TGTGCCAGCAGGATATCCGGGAGCAGGCGAGAGACCCAGTACTTC; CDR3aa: CASRISGSRRETQYF
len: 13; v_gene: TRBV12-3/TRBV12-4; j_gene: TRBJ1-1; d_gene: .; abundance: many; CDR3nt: TGTGCCAGCAGTTTGGCACGGGGCACTGAAGCTTTCTTT; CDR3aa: CASSLARGTEAFF
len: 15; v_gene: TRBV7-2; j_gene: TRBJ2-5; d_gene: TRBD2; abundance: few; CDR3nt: TGTGCCAGCAGCTTGTCTAGCGGGGACCAAGAGACCCAGTACTTC; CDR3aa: CASSLSSGDQETQYF
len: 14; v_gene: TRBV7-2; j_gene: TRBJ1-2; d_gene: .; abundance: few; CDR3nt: TGTGCCAGCACCCAGCCGGGACGGCGCTATGGCTACACCTTC; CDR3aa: CASTQPGRRYGYTF
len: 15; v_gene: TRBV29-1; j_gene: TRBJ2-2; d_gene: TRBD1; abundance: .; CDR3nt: TGCAGCGTTGATCCAGGGGGTGGAAACACCGGGGAGCTGTTTTTT; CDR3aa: CSVDPGGGNTGELFF
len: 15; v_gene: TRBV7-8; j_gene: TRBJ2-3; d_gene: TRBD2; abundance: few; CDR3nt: TGTGCCAGCAGCTTAACTAGCGGGGGGGCAGATACGCAGTATTTT; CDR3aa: CASSLTSGGADTQYF
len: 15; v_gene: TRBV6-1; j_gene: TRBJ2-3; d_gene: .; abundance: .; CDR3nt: TGTGCCAGCAGTGAACTCCGACGGGGGTCAGATACGCAGTATTTT; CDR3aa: CASSELRRGSDTQYF
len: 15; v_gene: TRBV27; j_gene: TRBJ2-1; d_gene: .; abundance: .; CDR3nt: TGTGCCAGCAGTTTAAGCAGGGGAGTCCACAATGAGCAGTTCTTC; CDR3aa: CASSLSRGVHNEQFF
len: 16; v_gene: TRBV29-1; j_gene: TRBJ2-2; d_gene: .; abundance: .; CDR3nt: TGCAGCGTTGAAGATCACGTCTCCAGGGTCACCGGGGAGCTGTTTTTT; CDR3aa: CSVEDHVSRVTGELFF
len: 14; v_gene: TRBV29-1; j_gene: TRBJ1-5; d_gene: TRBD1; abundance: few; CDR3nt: TGCAGCGTCCGGACAGGGGGAGGCGATCAGCCCCAGCATTTT; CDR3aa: CSVRTGGGDQPQHF
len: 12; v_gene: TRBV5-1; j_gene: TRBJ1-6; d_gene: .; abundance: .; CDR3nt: TGCGCCAGCAGCCTCGATAATTCACCCCTCCACTTT; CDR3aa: CASSLDNSPLHF
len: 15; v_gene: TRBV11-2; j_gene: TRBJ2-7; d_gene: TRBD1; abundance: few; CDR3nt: TGTGCCAGCAGTACCATCCGGGACAGACCTTACGAGCAGTACTTC; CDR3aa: CASSTIRDRPYEQYF
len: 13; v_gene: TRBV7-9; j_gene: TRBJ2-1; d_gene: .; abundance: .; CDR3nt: TGTGCCAGCATAGGAGGCGGGAACAATGAGCAGTTCTTC; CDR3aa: CASIGGGNNEQFF
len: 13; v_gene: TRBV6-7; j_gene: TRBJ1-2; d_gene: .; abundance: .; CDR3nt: TGTGCCAGCAGTTACTCGGAAGGGGAGGGCTACACCTTC; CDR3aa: CASSYSEGEGYTF
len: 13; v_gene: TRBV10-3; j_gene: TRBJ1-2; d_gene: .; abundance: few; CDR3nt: TGTGCCATCAGTGAGACGACAGGCTATGGCTACACCTTC; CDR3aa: CAISETTGYGYTF
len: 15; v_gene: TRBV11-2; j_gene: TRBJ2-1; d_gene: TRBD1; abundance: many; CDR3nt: TGTGCCAGCAGTCGAGACGGACAGGGGGCCCATGAGCAGTTCTTC; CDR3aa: CASSRDGQGAHEQFF
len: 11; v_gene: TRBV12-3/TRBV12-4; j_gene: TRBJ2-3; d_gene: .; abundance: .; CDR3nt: TGTGCCAGCAAGAGAACAGATACGCAGTATTTT; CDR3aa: CASKRTDTQYF
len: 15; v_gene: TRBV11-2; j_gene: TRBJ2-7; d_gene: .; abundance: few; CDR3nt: TGTGCCAGCAGCTTCACCCAGGGGTTCCCCTACGAGCAGTACTTC; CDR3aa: CASSFTQGFPYEQYF
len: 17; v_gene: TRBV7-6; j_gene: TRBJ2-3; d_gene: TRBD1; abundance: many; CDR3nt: TGTGCCAGCAGCTTAGAACCGGGACAGGGTTACACAGATACGCAGTATTTT; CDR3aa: CASSLEPGQGYTDTQYF
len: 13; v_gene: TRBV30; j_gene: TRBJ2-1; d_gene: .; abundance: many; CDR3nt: TGTGCCTGGAGTGTTTCTAGAGCGAATGAGCAGTTCTTC; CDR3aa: CAWSVSRANEQFF